A selection of T cell receptor beta chains follows, all from one sample in a study of cytomegalovirus exposure and HLA in healthy donors. The assay was immunoSEQ multiplex PCR, and TCRdb's table has in-frame clones only and misses some. Of fewer than 200,000 clones listed, 75% are singletons. The material sequenced was PBMCs. The source of these receptors is a male donor in good health and CMV-seronegative. The CDR3 runs from the conserved cysteine through the conserved F or W. The D gene is left open where the match is weak. Some rows have no size entry. The others give once, few or many, or a class for an expanded clone.

d_call: TRBD2; clone_size: -; v_call: TRBV5-1; j_call: TRBJ2-5; cdr3_aa: CASSLRTSGGIQETQYF; cdr3_nt: TGCGCCAGCAGCCTCCGGACTAGCGGGGGGATCCAAGAGACCCAGTACTTC
d_call: -; clone_size: -; v_call: TRBV28; j_call: TRBJ1-2; cdr3_aa: CATEYYGYTF; cdr3_nt: TGTGCCACCGAGTACTATGGCTACACCTTC
d_call: TRBD1; clone_size: -; v_call: TRBV28; j_call: TRBJ1-2; cdr3_aa: CASRTGSRGYTF; cdr3_nt: TGTGCCAGCAGGACAGGGTCTAGGGGCTACACCTTC
d_call: -; clone_size: -; v_call: TRBV19; j_call: TRBJ2-7; cdr3_aa: CASSIQGYEQYF; cdr3_nt: TGTGCCAGTAGTATCCAGGGTTACGAGCAGTACTTC
d_call: -; clone_size: -; v_call: TRBV15; j_call: TRBJ2-7; cdr3_aa: CATSSGTLAYEQYF; cdr3_nt: TGTGCCACCAGCTCAGGGACTCTAGCCTACGAGCAGTACTTC
d_call: -; clone_size: -; v_call: TRBV6-1; j_call: TRBJ1-1; cdr3_aa: CSHLDRRSAEAFF; cdr3_nt: TGTTCGCATCTCGACAGGCGGTCGGCTGAAGCTTTCTTT
d_call: -; clone_size: -; v_call: TRBV11-2; j_call: TRBJ2-7; cdr3_aa: CASSSTGREQYF; cdr3_nt: TGTGCCAGCAGCTCGACAGGGAGGGAGCAGTACTTC
d_call: -; clone_size: -; v_call: TRBV4-1; j_call: TRBJ2-7; cdr3_aa: CASSQGSGEQYF; cdr3_nt: TGCGCCAGCAGCCAAGGATCGGGGGAGCAGTACTTC
d_call: -; clone_size: -; v_call: TRBV4-2; j_call: TRBJ1-3; cdr3_aa: CASSVPPYSPSSGNTIYF; cdr3_nt: TGTGCCAGCAGCGTCCCCCCGTACAGCCCCAGCTCTGGAAACACCATATATTTT
d_call: TRBD1; clone_size: -; v_call: TRBV28; j_call: TRBJ1-5; cdr3_aa: CASSSYDRARNQPQHF; cdr3_nt: TGTGCCAGCAGTTCCTACGACAGGGCTCGCAATCAGCCCCAGCATTTT
d_call: -; clone_size: few; v_call: TRBV27; j_call: TRBJ2-3; cdr3_aa: CASSLFGGAGDTQYF; cdr3_nt: TGTGCCAGCAGTTTATTCGGGGGAGCGGGAGATACGCAGTATTTT
d_call: TRBD1; clone_size: -; v_call: TRBV5-1; j_call: TRBJ1-1; cdr3_aa: CASSKGQGVGNTEAFF; cdr3_nt: TGCGCCAGCAGCAAGGGACAGGGGGTTGGGAACACTGAAGCTTTCTTT
d_call: -; clone_size: -; v_call: TRBV30; j_call: TRBJ2-7; cdr3_aa: CAWSVGSSLEQYF; cdr3_nt: TGTGCCTGGAGTGTAGGGAGTTCGCTCGAGCAGTACTTC
d_call: -; clone_size: few; v_call: TRBV7-2; j_call: TRBJ1-2; cdr3_aa: CASSLAGTMMESYTF; cdr3_nt: TGTGCCAGCAGCTTAGCCGGCACTATGATGGAGTCCTACACCTTC
d_call: -; clone_size: -; v_call: TRBV19; j_call: TRBJ1-3; cdr3_aa: CASSMPNWGNTIYF; cdr3_nt: TGTGCCAGTAGTATGCCGAACTGGGGAAACACCATATATTTT
d_call: -; clone_size: -; v_call: TRBV21-1; j_call: TRBJ1-5; cdr3_aa: CASRRPRGNQPQHF; cdr3_nt: TGTGCCAGCAGAAGACCTAGAGGCAATCAGCCCCAGCATTTT
d_call: -; clone_size: -; v_call: TRBV7-8; j_call: TRBJ2-1; cdr3_aa: CASSPRGGAGFSYNEQFF; cdr3_nt: TGTGCCAGCAGCCCCCGGGGCGGAGCGGGTTTCTCCTACAATGAGCAGTTCTTC
d_call: -; clone_size: few; v_call: TRBV5-6; j_call: TRBJ1-5; cdr3_aa: CASSLVGYNQPQHF; cdr3_nt: TGTGCCAGCAGCTTGGTGGGCTACAATCAGCCCCAGCATTTT
d_call: -; clone_size: -; v_call: TRBV5-6; j_call: TRBJ2-7; cdr3_aa: CASSLYYEQYF; cdr3_nt: TGTGCCAGCAGCTTATACTACGAGCAGTACTTC
d_call: TRBD2; clone_size: -; v_call: TRBV5-4; j_call: TRBJ2-3; cdr3_aa: CASSPGTSGRFQDTQYF; cdr3_nt: TGTGCCAGCAGCCCAGGGACTAGCGGGAGATTTCAAGATACGCAGTATTTT
d_call: TRBD2; clone_size: -; v_call: TRBV28; j_call: TRBJ2-5; cdr3_aa: CASSPTNSGRAGQYF; cdr3_nt: TGTGCCAGCAGTCCGACGAATAGCGGGAGGGCAGGGCAGTACTTC
d_call: -; clone_size: few; v_call: TRBV29-1; j_call: TRBJ2-7; cdr3_aa: CSAYRDYEQYF; cdr3_nt: TGCAGCGCCTACCGGGACTACGAGCAGTACTTC
d_call: -; clone_size: few; v_call: TRBV5-8; j_call: TRBJ1-2; cdr3_aa: CASRQGIAYGYTF; cdr3_nt: TGTGCCAGCAGACAGGGTATCGCCTATGGCTACACCTTC
d_call: -; clone_size: -; v_call: TRBV12-2; j_call: TRBJ2-1; cdr3_aa: CASRLELSGRVRLFF; cdr3_nt: TGTGCAAGTCGCTTAGAACTTAGCGGGAGGGTCCGTTTGTTCTTC
d_call: TRBD1; clone_size: once; v_call: TRBV7-2; j_call: TRBJ1-4; cdr3_aa: CASSKDRGDEKLFF; cdr3_nt: TGTGCCAGCAGCAAAGACAGGGGGGACGAAAAACTGTTTTTT
d_call: -; clone_size: once; v_call: TRBV5-1; j_call: TRBJ2-1; cdr3_aa: CASRNTASANNEQFF; cdr3_nt: TGCGCCAGCAGAAATACAGCTAGCGCAAACAATGAGCAGTTCTTC
d_call: -; clone_size: -; v_call: TRBV27; j_call: TRBJ2-7; cdr3_aa: CASSFRGLYEQYF; cdr3_nt: TGTGCCAGCAGTTTCAGGGGCCTTTACGAGCAGTACTTC
d_call: -; clone_size: once; v_call: TRBV9; j_call: TRBJ2-7; cdr3_aa: CASSVTFLDEQYF; cdr3_nt: TGTGCCAGCAGCGTAACATTTTTGGACGAGCAGTACTTC
d_call: TRBD1; clone_size: -; v_call: TRBV28; j_call: TRBJ2-4; cdr3_aa: CASSFEGAAKNIQYF; cdr3_nt: TGTGCCAGCAGTTTTGAGGGGGCCGCCAAAAACATTCAGTACTTC
d_call: -; clone_size: -; v_call: TRBV27; j_call: TRBJ2-5; cdr3_aa: CASSFAAGETQYF; cdr3_nt: TGTGCCAGCAGTTTTGCCGCGGGGGAGACCCAGTACTTC
d_call: -; clone_size: few; v_call: TRBV11-3; j_call: TRBJ1-1; cdr3_aa: CASSSRGGRPEAFF; cdr3_nt: TGTGCCAGCAGCTCCCGAGGGGGTCGGCCTGAAGCTTTCTTT
d_call: -; clone_size: -; v_call: TRBV5-1; j_call: TRBJ2-7; cdr3_aa: CASSFGGATTYEQYF; cdr3_nt: TGCGCCAGCAGCTTCGGAGGGGCCACCACCTACGAGCAGTACTTC
d_call: TRBD2; clone_size: -; v_call: TRBV5-4; j_call: TRBJ2-1; cdr3_aa: CASSGGLAGALTYNEQFF; cdr3_nt: TGTGCCAGCAGCGGGGGACTAGCGGGAGCTCTAACGTACAATGAGCAGTTCTTC
d_call: -; clone_size: -; v_call: TRBV27; j_call: TRBJ2-7; cdr3_aa: CASSPRRGSYEQYF; cdr3_nt: TGTGCCAGCAGCCCACGTCGGGGGTCCTACGAGCAGTACTTC
d_call: -; clone_size: -; v_call: TRBV7-9; j_call: TRBJ2-7; cdr3_aa: CASSEDVGEQYF; cdr3_nt: TGTGCCAGCAGCGAAGACGTCGGGGAGCAGTACTTC
d_call: TRBD1; clone_size: -; v_call: TRBV19; j_call: TRBJ1-5; cdr3_aa: CASSLGQGASNQPQHF; cdr3_nt: TGTGCCAGTTCCCTTGGACAGGGGGCGAGCAATCAGCCCCAGCATTTT
d_call: -; clone_size: -; v_call: TRBV5-4; j_call: TRBJ2-2; cdr3_aa: CASSLSGNNGELFF; cdr3_nt: TGTGCCAGCAGCTTGTCCGGGAATAACGGGGAGCTGTTTTTT
d_call: -; clone_size: once; v_call: TRBV6-5; j_call: TRBJ2-1; cdr3_aa: CASRRGEYNEQFF; cdr3_nt: TGTGCCAGCAGGCGCGGGGAATACAATGAGCAGTTCTTC
d_call: -; clone_size: -; v_call: TRBV6-5; j_call: TRBJ2-1; cdr3_aa: CASSSTGGGYNEQFF; cdr3_nt: TGTGCCAGCAGTTCTACAGGGGGAGGGTACAATGAGCAGTTCTTC